These 18 T cell receptor beta chains share one sample of origin, sequenced in a study of blood T cell repertoires in COVID-19. Repertoires were generated with immunoSEQ multiplex PCR, while TCRdb's copy carries only in-frame clones and drops some. The table shows some 250,000 clones, with 70% to 90% occurring only once. Material: peripheral blood. The receptor set was obtained from a woman aged 55-70 years with COVID-19, enrolled during active disease.

The V gene is TRBV9, the J gene TRBJ1-1; D not resolved. The CDR3 has 14 residues. V lost 0 bases to trimming and J lost 5 bases, with 11 bases between them. Per the germline V gene, CDR1 is SGDLS and CDR2 is YYNGEE. CDR3 amino acids: CASSVEQRGTEAFF. Written as DNA, the CDR3 is TGTGCCAGCAGCGTAGAGCAGAGAGGGACTGAAGCTTTCTTT.

The CDR3, as DNA: TGTGCCAGCAAGACAGGGAGGTTGACTGAAGCTTTCTTT. This encodes CASKTGRLTEAFF. The chain couples TRBV2 to TRBJ1-1, with 7 positions matching TRBD1. Germline V gene sequence: CDR1 SNHLY, CDR2 FYNNEI. The CDR3 runs 13 residues. V was clipped by 7 bases and J by 5 bases; unmatched bases: 7. Filled out from reference TRBV2 and TRBJ1-1, the complete variable domain reads EPEVTQTPSHQVTQMGQEVILRCVPISNHLYFYWYRQILGQKVEFLVSFYNNEISEKSEIFDDQFSVERPDGSNFTLKIRSTKLEDSAMYFCASKTGRLTEAFFGQGTRLTVV.

The V call is TRBV11-2, the J call TRBJ2-7; D is perhaps TRBD2 (6 bases). Germline V gene data show CDR1 as SGHAT and CDR2 as FQNNGV. The germline V and J ends were trimmed by 5 bases and 6 bases, with 17 bases remaining between them. There are 14 residues in the CDR3. The CDR3 DNA sequence: TGTGCCAGCAGCACCGGGAGTGACTCGCTCGAGCAGTACTTC. Its translation: CASSTGSDSLEQYF.

V usage is TRBV5-1 and J usage is TRBJ2-3; 9 nucleotides line up with TRBD1. The CDR3 contains 15 residues. CDR1 and CDR2 (germline): SGHRS, YFSETQ. Germline trimming cut 2 bases from V and 4 bases from J; bases unmatched to any gene: 5. The CDR3 loop is CASSFKGQGADTQYF. In DNA form, the CDR3 reads TGCGCCAGCAGCTTTAAGGGACAGGGTGCAGATACGCAGTATTTT. Full variable domain (remainder filled in from reference TRBV5-1 and TRBJ2-3): KAGVTQTPRYLIKTRGQQVTLSCSPISGHRSVSWYQQTPGQGLQFLFEYFSETQRNKGNFPGRFSGRQFSNSRSEMNVSTLELGDSALYLCASSFKGQGADTQYFGPGTRLTVL.

V and J are TRBV6-2 or TRBV6-3 and TRBJ1-2, with TRBD1 identical over 7 bases. The V gene's germline CDR1 is MNHEY and CDR2 SVGEGT. This CDR3 contains 14 residues. Trimming cost V 5 bases and J 5 bases; bases outside gene matches: 8. The CDR3 bases are TGTGCCAGCAGTGGACAGGCCCTTCGGTATGGCTACACCTTC. Translated: CASSGQALRYGYTF.

The V gene is TRBV20-1, the J gene TRBJ2-1; TRBD2 matches at 9 bases. With V trimmed by 3 bases and J by 4 bases, 10 bases remained unmatched. The CDR3 has 16 amino acids. CDR1 and CDR2 (germline): DFQATT, SNEGSKA (reference sequence). CDR3 coding DNA: TGCAGTGCTAGTCCTATAGGACTAGCGCGATACAATGAGCAGTTCTTC. Protein product: CSASPIGLARYNEQFF.

The chain combines TRBV6-6 with TRBJ2-1; 9 bases agree with TRBD2. With V trimmed by 6 bases and J by 4 bases, 10 bases remained unmatched. CDR3 size: 16 residues. The germline V gene has CDR1 MNHNY and CDR2 SVGAGI (reference sequence). Written as DNA, the CDR3 is TGTGCCAGCAGACCCCCGACTAGCGGAGGTTACAATGAGCAGTTCTTC. It codes for CASRPPTSGGYNEQFF.

This chain joins TRBV7-8 and TRBJ2-1; the match to TRBD2 covers 8 bases. This CDR3 contains 16 residues. From germline, CDR1 is SGHVS and CDR2 FQNEAQ. The J segment lost 7 bases and the V segment lost 5 bases, leaving 13 bases of the junction unmatched. CDR3 DNA sequence: TGTGCCAGCAGCCCCAGTGGGGTAGCGGGAAGGAATGAGCAGTTCTTC. Translated, it gives CASSPSGVAGRNEQFF.

The chain links TRBV19 to TRBJ1-2; 8 nucleotides line up with TRBD1. The V segment lost 4 bases and the J segment 0 bases; nucleotides outside the gene matches: 4. Germline assignment: CDR1 LNHDA and CDR2 SQIVND (reference sequence). The CDR3 is made up of 15 amino acids. CDR3 residues: CASSTQGAANYGYTF. The CDR3 region has the DNA TGTGCCAGTAGTACGCAGGGGGCGGCTAACTATGGCTACACCTTC.

The V call is TRBV5-1, the J call TRBJ2-2, with 11 bases lining up with TRBD1. Germline loops: CDR1 SGHRS, CDR2 YFSETQ. The CDR3 has 15 amino acids. Unmatched junction bases numbered 9, after V lost 8 bases and J lost 6 bases. CDR3: CASHEPGQGAGELFF. CDR3 DNA: TGCGCCAGTCACGAACCGGGACAGGGGGCCGGGGAGCTGTTTTTT.

The J gene is TRBJ2-7, the V gene TRBV7-2, with 10 bases aligning to TRBD1. CDR1 and CDR2 (germline): SGHTA, FQGNSA. V dropped 0 bases and J dropped 2; count of bases not matched to a gene: 10. The CDR3 sequence is 18 residues long. The CDR3 nucleotides are TGTGCCAGCAGCTTAGCGCACAATCCGGGGACAGGGGCCTACGAGCAGTACTTC. Encoded protein: CASSLAHNPGTGAYEQYF.

The V gene is TRBV3-1 (or the pseudogene TRBV3-2), the J gene TRBJ2-7; D is perhaps TRBD1 (5 bases). Trimming took off 6 bases at V and 3 bases at J, with 15 bases between the two ends. The CDR3 sequence is 14 residues long. Germline-derived CDR1 and CDR2 are LGHDT and YNNKEL (reference sequence). CDR3: CASRRSDTYYEQYF. CDR3 DNA: TGTGCCAGCAGACGGTCGGACACCTACTACGAGCAGTACTTC.

This clone was counted many times. This chain uses TRBV7-2 with TRBJ2-7; D gene unclear. Germline values: CDR1 SGHTA, CDR2 FQGNSA. Trimming took 5 bases from V and 0 from J, leaving 5 bases between them. This CDR3 is 12 amino acids long. CDR3 sequence reads: CASSPTSYEQYF. In DNA, the CDR3 is TGTGCCAGCAGCCCTACCTCCTACGAGCAGTACTTC. Complete variable domain (other parts from reference TRBV7-2 and TRBJ2-7): GAGVSQSPSNKVTEKGKDVELRCDPISGHTALYWYRQSLGQGLEFLIYFQGNSAPDKSGLPSDRFSAERTGGSVSTLTIQRTQQEDSAVYLCASSPTSYEQYFGPGTRLTVT.

The genes are TRBV3-1 (or the pseudogene TRBV3-2) and TRBJ2-7; weak D call: TRBD1 (8 bases). Trimming shortened V by 3 bases and J by 2 bases, and 14 bases separated the two germline ends. The CDR3 spans 15 residues. The V gene's germline CDR1 is LGHDT and CDR2 YNNKEL (reference sequence). This CDR3 is CASSHNRGRAYEQYF. CDR3 DNA: TGTGCCAGCAGCCACAACAGGGGGAGGGCCTACGAGCAGTACTTC.

The chain links TRBV4-2 to TRBJ2-7, with 7 nucleotides matching TRBD2. The CDR3 is 15 amino acids. CDR1 LGHNA and CDR2 YNFKEQ come from the germline V gene. V dropped 0 bases and J dropped 12; count of bases not matched to a gene: 14. The CDR3 is CASSQDTASGRQTYF. DNA of the CDR3: TGTGCCAGCAGCCAAGATACGGCTAGCGGTCGGCAGACGTACTTC.

The chain has TRBV7-8 and TRBJ1-2, with 7 bases matching TRBD1. CDR1 and CDR2 (germline): SGHVS, FQNEAQ. The CDR3 sequence is 16 residues long. V trimming: 0 bases; J trimming: 3 bases; junction bases outside the gene matches: 7. The CDR3 nucleotides are TGTGCCAGCAGCTTAGCCCCGGACAGGACCTACTATGGCTACACCTTC. Translating gives CASSLAPDRTYYGYTF.

This chain uses TRBV28 with TRBJ1-2, with D possibly matching TRBD1 (5 bases). The CDR3 spans 17 residues. Between the trimmed V and J ends, which lost 5 bases and 4 bases, there was a span of 23 bases. Per germline, CDR1 MDHEN and CDR2 SYDVKM. The CDR3 DNA reads TGTGCCAGCAGTCGAGGGGAGGGTCGGGGCGCCTCCTATGGCTACACCTTC. Translating gives CASSRGEGRGASYGYTF.

CDR3 residues: CASSLDGQINYGYTF. The CDR3 DNA follows: TGCGCCAGCAGCTTGGACGGACAGATCAACTATGGCTACACCTTC. V usage is TRBV5-1 and J usage is TRBJ1-2, with D tentatively TRBD1 (6 bases). Trimming shortened V by 0 bases and J by 2 bases, and 11 bases separated the two germline ends. CDR3 size: 15 residues. Germline V CDR1 and CDR2: SGHRS, YFSETQ.